This entry lists 21 T cell receptor beta chains sequenced from one sample in a study of patients and donors after allogeneic stem cell transplantation (dated by TCRdb to about 2020). The method behind the library was RT-PCR. TCRdb names NextSeq 550 as the instrument used. TCRdb cleaned the public reads at Q25 with fastp, built clones with MiXCR and kept in-frame beta chains. A single entry per CDR3 protein holds the most common genes and DNA from its merged rows. Within this sample are about 90,000 distinct CDR3 sequences, with approximately 49% of them counted one time only. The ten largest clones take up 60% to 75% of the sample. The sample was blood, either unsorted or a sorted T cell fraction (not recorded which). The receptors were gathered from a human donor who was either an allogeneic HSCT recipient or a stem cell or donor lymphocyte infusion donor (not recorded which). It is not recorded whose cells these are; they may come from a transplant donor.

Only a few counts were recorded for this clonotype. This chain connects TRBV29-1 to TRBJ1-4, with no clear D. The CDR3 extends over 12 amino acids. Germline CDR1 SQVTM, CDR2 ANQGSEA. V was clipped by 5 bases and J by 8 bases, with 12 bases between them. DNA of the CDR3: TGCAGCGTTAGCGATTTTGGGGAAAAACTGTTTTTT. Its translation is CSVSDFGEKLFF.

The rearrangement joins TRBV27 to TRBJ2-6; D remains unclear. Trimming took 5 bases from V and 0 from J, leaving 11 bases between them. Germline CDR1 reads MNHEY; CDR2 reads SMNVEV (reference sequence). This CDR3 is built from 16 residues. This CDR3 reads CASSLLIGSGANVLTF. Written as DNA, the CDR3 is TGTGCCAGCAGTCTACTAATCGGCTCTGGGGCCAACGTCCTGACTTTC.

V usage is TRBV28 and J usage is TRBJ2-5, with 8 bases matching TRBD2. Germline CDR1 and CDR2: MDHEN and SYDVKM. The CDR3 runs to 16 residues. Germline trimming cut 3 bases from V and 0 bases from J; bases unmatched to any gene: 6. Written as DNA, the CDR3 is TGTGCCAGCAGTTTCCCTAGCGGGTTTTACCAAGAGACCCAGTACTTC. Protein: CASSFPSGFYQETQYF.

The chain joins TRBV5-1 to TRBJ2-7; no definite D call. This CDR3 spans 14 amino acids. V was pared by 0 bases and J by 3 bases, with 10 bases between. The germline CDR1 and CDR2 sequences are SGHRS and YFSETQ. The CDR3 sequence: CASSLEGGYYEQYF. CDR3 DNA sequence: TGCGCCAGCAGCTTGGAGGGCGGCTACTACGAGCAGTACTTC.

The CDR3 region is CASSSLAEAFF. As DNA, the CDR3 is TGTGCCAGCAGCTCTCTGGCTGAAGCTTTCTTT. The chain is built from TRBV28 and TRBJ1-1; D gene unclear. Germline V gene sequence: CDR1 MDHEN, CDR2 SYDVKM. The V gene lost 6 bases and the J gene lost 6 bases, with 8 bases spanning the gap. The CDR3 contains 11 residues.

Only a few counts were recorded for this clonotype. The chain couples TRBV20-1 to TRBJ1-1, with 7 nucleotides matching TRBD1. With V trimmed by 5 bases and J by 12 bases, 12 bases remained unmatched. The CDR3 extends over 12 amino acids. Germline V gives CDR1 DFQATT, CDR2 SNEGSKA (reference sequence). The CDR3 region is CSAGRIRGSTFF. CDR3 bases: TGCAGTGCTGGAAGGATCAGGGGGTCGACTTTCTTT.

The chain carries TRBV28 and TRBJ1-6, with D unresolved. The CDR3 runs to 17 residues. V lost 2 bases and J lost 0, with 11 bases in between. Germline CDR1 is MDHEN and CDR2 is SYDVKM. CDR3 loop: CASSLPAGSSYNSPLHF. CDR3 bases: TGTGCCAGCAGTTTACCCGCCGGAAGCTCCTATAATTCACCCCTCCACTTT.

This clonotype has only a few counts. This chain links TRBV5-1 with TRBJ1-5; D is possibly TRBD1 (6 bases). Germline V gene lookup returns CDR1 SGHRS and CDR2 YFSETQ. The CDR3 length is 15 residues. V shed 4 bases and J shed 4 bases, with 15 bases lying between them. CDR3 protein: CASSPKPGANQPQHF. The CDR3 DNA is TGCGCCAGCAGCCCGAAACCAGGGGCAAATCAGCCCCAGCATTTT.

The rearrangement uses TRBV15 and TRBJ2-1, with D perhaps matching TRBD2 (5 bases). Germline-derived CDR1 and CDR2 are LNHNV and YYDKDF (reference sequence). CDR3 length: 13 amino acids. Trimming stripped 0 bases from V and 5 bases from J, with 5 bases between. The CDR3 DNA reads as TGTGCCACCAGCAGAGAGCGGGACAATGAGCAGTTCTTC. The encoded protein is CATSRERDNEQFF.

This clonotype was counted between two and nine times. This chain connects TRBV7-8 to TRBJ1-1; 7 bases fit TRBD1. V was clipped by 1 base and J by 0 bases; unmatched bases: 5. The CDR3 consists of 16 residues. Germline CDR1 and CDR2: SGHVS and FQNEAQ. The CDR3 nucleotides are TGTGCCAGCAGCTTAGGTGGGACAGCTGTGAACACTGAAGCTTTCTTT. Its protein product is CASSLGGTAVNTEAFF. Combining the CDR3 with reference TRBV7-8 and TRBJ1-1 gives the whole variable domain GAGVSQSPRYKVAKRGQDVALRCDPISGHVSLFWYQQALGQGPEFLTYFQNEAQLDKSGLPSDRFFAERPEGSVSTLKIQRTQQEDSAVYLCASSLGGTAVNTEAFFGQGTRLTVV.

This clonotype has just a few counts. The J gene is TRBJ1-1, the V gene TRBV12-3 or TRBV12-4; TRBD1 matches at 9 bases. The J segment lost 11 bases and the V segment lost 6 bases, leaving 10 bases of the junction unmatched. This CDR3 has 13 residues. The CDR3 DNA reads TGTGCCAGCAGCAAAGCCGGGACAGGGAAGGCTTTCTTT. Residues: CASSKAGTGKAFF.

This clonotype was seen more than once but under ten times. The V and J genes are TRBV28 and TRBJ1-5; D might be TRBD1 (6 bases). Trimming stripped 3 bases from V and 4 bases from J, with 22 bases between. Germline CDR1 is MDHEN and CDR2 is SYDVKM. The CDR3 contains 18 residues. CDR3 sequence (DNA): TGTGCCAGCAGTTTGTACCTACTTGACAGGCCGCTTAATCAGCCCCAGCATTTT. It specifies CASSLYLLDRPLNQPQHF.

The V gene is TRBV4-3, the J gene TRBJ1-1, with 8 bases that match TRBD1. The ends lost 3 bases at V and 0 bases at J; junction bases unmatched: 3. From germline, CDR1 is LGHNA and CDR2 YSLEER. This CDR3 is 15 amino acids long. The CDR3 coding sequence is TGCGCCAGCAGCCAGAAGGACAGGGTGAACACTGAAGCTTTCTTT. It codes for CASSQKDRVNTEAFF.

The DNA for the CDR3 is TGCAGTGCTGGCACCCGAGCGGTGACAGATACGCAGTATTTT. It specifies CSAGTRAVTDTQYF. This chain links TRBV20-1 with TRBJ2-3, with D possibly matching TRBD2 (5 bases). Germline V CDR1 and CDR2: DFQATT, SNEGSKA (reference sequence). V was pared by 5 bases and J by 3 bases, with 15 bases between. CDR3 length: 14 amino acids.

The J gene is TRBJ1-4, the V gene TRBV5-5; D remains unclear. CDR1 is SGHKS, CDR2 YYEKEE, per germline (reference sequence). This CDR3 is 18 amino acids long. The ends were cut back, 2 bases at V and 0 bases at J, with 17 bases in the middle. This chain's CDR3 is CASSFISPRSATNEKLFF. In DNA, the CDR3 is TGTGCCAGCAGCTTTATTTCGCCGCGATCTGCAACTAATGAAAAACTGTTTTTT.

V is TRBV6-5 and J is TRBJ1-4, with D possibly being TRBD1 (5 bases). Germline V lookup: CDR1 MNHEY, CDR2 SVGAGI. This CDR3 comprises 11 residues. The ends were cut back, 4 bases at V and 8 bases at J, with 5 bases in the middle. CDR3 sequence reads: CASSWGEKLFF. The CDR3 region has the DNA TGTGCCAGCAGTTGGGGGGAAAAACTGTTTTTT.

This sequence joins TRBV6-7 and TRBJ2-7; unclear D gene. TRBV6-7 is classed as an ORF, of uncertain function. The CDR3 spans 13 residues. V gave up 7 bases and J gave up 5 bases, with 15 bases separating them. The CDR3 spells CASKNPRYHEQYF. CDR3 DNA: TGTGCCAGCAAAAATCCCCGCTACCACGAGCAGTACTTC.

The V gene is TRBV4-1, the J gene TRBJ2-2; possible D gene TRBD1, 6 bases. Germline V gene data show CDR1 as MGHRA and CDR2 as YSYEKL. This CDR3 has 15 residues. V dropped 1 base and J dropped 1 base, with 7 bases sitting between them. The CDR3 here is CASSQATGNTGELFF. CDR3 DNA sequence: TGCGCCAGCAGCCAAGCGACAGGGAACACCGGGGAGCTGTTTTTT.

V is TRBV27 and J is TRBJ2-7; possibly TRBD2 for D (6 bases). V gave up 6 bases and J gave up 6 bases, with 15 bases separating them. The CDR3 consists of 13 residues. Germline V gene data show CDR1 as MNHEY and CDR2 as SMNVEV (reference sequence). The CDR3 nucleotides are TGTGCCAGCAGCAGCGGGTCTGGGGCCGAGCAGTACTTC. Amino acids: CASSSGSGAEQYF.

The chain has TRBV11-3 and TRBJ1-1, with 7 nucleotides matching TRBD1. Trimming cost V 5 bases and J 6 bases; bases outside gene matches: 3. This CDR3 is 12 amino acids long. Per germline, CDR1 SGHNT and CDR2 YENEEA. The CDR3 DNA reads TGTGCCAGCAGCCAAGACAGGGCTGAAGCTTTCTTT. This gives the protein CASSQDRAEAFF.

The chain links TRBV4-2 to TRBJ1-4, with D perhaps matching TRBD1 (6 bases). V shed 4 bases and J shed 3 bases, with 9 bases lying between them. From germline, CDR1 is LGHNA and CDR2 YNFKEQ. This CDR3 region has 14 residues. The CDR3 nucleotides are TGTGCCAGCAGCCTACAGGGACCTAATGAAAAACTGTTTTTT. Translating gives CASSLQGPNEKLFF.